This entry is about one T cell receptor (beta chain). Its antigen is still unknown. Base qualities are not provided; no much larger clone lies one nucleotide away. CDR1 and CDR2, looked up from the germline V gene (reference sequence), are LNHDA and SQIVND. The cysteine opens and the phenylalanine closes a CDR3 of 15 amino acids. Only CDR3 DNA is held: 45 bases, read in frame from base 1. Germline trimming amounts to 1 base on V and 8 bases on J, with 5 as the count of junction bases outside the gene matches. The sample comes from a study of blood T cell repertoires in COVID-19 (dated by TCRdb to 2019 to 2021). In the study overall: Samples covering the acute and convalescent phases of COVID-19 were provided by collaborators in the United States, Italy and Spain. The prospective study material was composed of cDNA or gDNA derived from T cells, B-cell-depleted T cells, or PBMCs. Subjects who had been exposed to COVID-19, were actively infected with it, or had recovered from it provided the deeply sampled blood TCRbeta repertoires that made up the dataset. The repertoires were released in a freely available public database intended as a resource for research on the immune response to SARS-CoV-2. Samples came from the ongoing ImmuneRACE study (first 160 participants) plus 1,254 subjects from 6 global collaborators. The sample metadata nearly always contained a de-identified subject ID, COVID-19 status, age in years and sex. Where available, HLA class I and class II types were taken from metadata supplied by the sample provider and were not determined by assay-based typing. Study-wide conclusions, independent of this receptor: The quantity of clinical and demographic metadata differed by source and by participant and was supplied without curation.

Participants in the prospective study were aged roughly 18 to 89 years, lived in 20 to 25 United States geographic areas, and enrolled through a virtual design. Cohort assignment in the prospective study relied on participant-reported clinical history from a screening survey and a study questionnaire. In the prospective study, mobile phlebotomists collected whole blood, serum and a nasopharyngeal or oropharyngeal swab from each participant. Additional blood draws and questionnaires over an approximately two-month period could optionally be provided by prospective study participants. Before DNA extraction, prospective study blood samples were shipped either frozen or at room temperature. TCRbeta CDR3 regions were amplified from genomic DNA using the immunoSEQ Assay, a bias-controlled multiplex PCR. As for the authors' bioinformatics: The number of nucleated cells in each sample was estimated from the amplification of reference gene primers within the assay. To quantify the absolute abundance of each unique TCRbeta CDR3 rearrangement, sequence reads were collapsed and filtered. Productive Simpson clonality was computed per sample as the square root of Simpson's diversity index over productive rearrangements. TCRdb limited this immuneACCESS table to in-frame rearrangements with V and J called. A share of clones is missing; checked studies link under half to unresolved V genes, and the rest is unexplained. V, J and clone size are those of that table, while D and trimming were read from the DNA. Present in this sample are some 380,000 clones, approximately 85% of which were seen just once. The ten largest clones represent 2% to 2.5% of the sample.

This TCR was sampled from a middle-aged woman with acute COVID-19. This chain joins TRBV19 to TRBJ1-1; 12 bases in the junction line up with TRBD1. The sample taken for sequencing was PBMCs or T cells enriched from blood (not recorded which). At the DNA level, the sequence is TGTGCCAGTAGTATAGGGGGACAGGGGGCTTCGGAAGCTTTCTTT. This yields the protein CASSIGGQGASEAFF.